This T cell receptor beta chain was recovered during a study of T cell responses to AZD1222 COVID-19 vaccine. With regard to this clone: The target antigen is unknown.

Study-wide results and limits: Increased Spike-specific TCR breadth and depth were observed after two AZD1222 doses.

The junction had 4 bases not matched to a gene; V was cut back by 4 bases and J by 3 bases. Germline V lookup: CDR1 MNHEY, CDR2 SVGAGI. The CDR3 spans 15 residues. TCRdb's table, derived via immunoSEQ multiplex PCR, lists solely in-frame clones and lacks some. The sample contains 95,000 to 110,000 clones, 70% to 90% of which appear only once. The sequences come from peripheral blood, collected 28 days after the second AZD1222 dose. The sequence was obtained from an adult who received the AZD1222 COVID-19 vaccine. The rearrangement links TRBV6-5 to TRBJ1-4; 8 bases are a match to TRBD1. CDR3 coding DNA: TGTGCCAGCAGTTCAGACAGGGGACCTAATGAAAAACTGTTTTTT. It is translated as CASSSDRGPNEKLFF.